The entry below gives a single T cell receptor (beta chain) sequence along with its context. The CDR3 spans 16 residues. V was pared by 3 bases and J by 4 bases, with 13 bases between. Germline lookup yields CDR1 LGHNA and CDR2 YNFKEQ. Assignments of participants to cohorts depended upon their own reported clinical history. This sample was included in a study of blood T cell repertoires in COVID-19. Assay: immunoSEQ multiplex PCR; the TCRdb copy retains only in-frame clones and omits some. The sample records roughly 260,000 clones, around 90% being singletons. Sequencing was done on a sample of PBMCs or T cells enriched from blood (not recorded which). The source is a woman under 30 who had recovered from COVID-19. The chain employs TRBV4-2 and TRBJ2-6; TRBD2 might be the D (7 bases). The CDR3: CASSQEGGLGANVLTF. Written as DNA, the CDR3 is TGTGCCAGCAGCCAGGAGGGGGGGCTAGGGGCCAACGTCCTGACTTTC.